A selection of T cell receptor beta chains follows, all from one sample in a study of shared clonotypes between healthy human individuals. The assay was immunoSEQ multiplex PCR, and TCRdb's table has in-frame clones only and misses some. The sample yields some 2,500,000 clones, just under 95% seen once. Sequenced sample: naive CD4+ T cells from PBMCs. The receptors come from a young man in good health. Some clones in this sample may be carry-over from other donors' samples. The CDR3 runs from the conserved cysteine through the conserved F or W. The D gene is left open where the match is weak. Not all rows give a size; the values are once, few, many and, for expanded clones, a class.

>TRBJ2-1|TRBD2|NA|TRBV7-9
TGTGCCAGCGGCCTAGCGGGAGTGGGGAATGAGCAGTTCTTC
CASGLAGVGNEQFF
>TRBJ1-1|TRBD1|NA|TRBV7-9
TGTGCCAGCAGCCCCAGCGGAGGACAGGTTAACACTGAAGCTTTCTTT
CASSPSGGQVNTEAFF
>TRBJ1-1|TRBD1|NA|TRBV7-2
TGTGCCAGCAGCCCGAGGACAGGGCGAGGCCGCACGCAAGCTTTCTTT
CASSPRTGRGRTQAFF
>TRBJ1-1|NA|NA|TRBV18
TGTGCCAGCTCACCAAACTCGGAAGCTTTCTTT
CASSPNSEAFF
>TRBJ2-7|NA|NA|TRBV2
TGTGCCAGCAGTGATCAGGGTATCGGCTACGAGCAGTACTTC
CASSDQGIGYEQYF
>TRBJ2-3|NA|NA|TRBV27
TGTGCCACGACGCCGCGGAGGGATCCCTCCACAGATACGCAGTATTTT
CATTPRRDPSTDTQYF
>TRBJ2-4|NA|NA|TRBV28
TGTGCCAGCAGACAAGGGGGTCCGGGGTTAAAGAACATTCAGTACTTC
CASRQGGPGLKNIQYF
>TRBJ2-7|NA|NA|TRBV7-2
TGTGCCAGCAGTCCAAGCGGTACCTACGAGCAGTACTTC
CASSPSGTYEQYF
>TRBJ2-3|TRBD1|NA|TRBV6-6
TGTGCCAGCAGTCCAGACAGGGCGGCAGATACGCAGTATTTT
CASSPDRAADTQYF
>TRBJ1-5|TRBD1|NA|TRBV7-2
TGTGCCAGCAGCTCGACAGGGGGGAATCAGCCCCAGCATTTT
CASSSTGGNQPQHF
>TRBJ1-1|NA|NA|TRBV5-5
TGTGCCAGCGGGAGGGGTGGAGGAACTGAAGCTTTCTTT
CASGRGGGTEAFF
>TRBJ1-5|NA|NA|TRBV27
TGTGCCAGCAGTTTTTCGAGGCATAGCAATCAGCCCCAGCATTTT
CASSFSRHSNQPQHF
>TRBJ1-4|NA|NA|TRBV10-3
TGTGCCATCAGTGAGTCGCGGCAGGGAGGGGAGAAAGAAAAACTGTTTTTT
CAISESRQGGEKEKLFF
>TRBJ2-3|NA|NA|TRBV28
TGTGCCAGCAGTTCCGCCCTTTGGGGCAGGTCCACAGATACGCAGTATTTT
CASSSALWGRSTDTQYF
>TRBJ2-6|NA|NA|TRBV11-2
TGTGCCAGCAGCAAGAGGGCTGTTGGGGCCAACGTCCTGACTTTC
CASSKRAVGANVLTF
>TRBJ2-1|TRBD2|once|TRBV5-1
TGCGCCAGCAGCTCGGGACTAGCGGGAGGGCTTTACAATGAGCAGTTCTTC
CASSSGLAGGLYNEQFF
>TRBJ2-3|NA|NA|TRBV5-1
TGCGCCAGCAGCTTGACTTTAAACACAGATACGCAGTATTTT
CASSLTLNTDTQYF